The 25 T cell receptor beta chains listed next were all sequenced from one sample in a study of T cell repertoires in cytomegalovirus infection. Their antigens remain unidentified. Each CDR3 protein is one row after TCRdb ran MiXCR on the reads. The sample lists tens of thousands of distinct CDR3 sequences; under 30% were seen once. Material: CD8+ T cells from cultured PBMCs, obtained from culture after CMV antigen stimulation. These receptors came from a human donor in good health (CMV status not recorded). Some clones in this sample may be carry-over from other donors' samples.

A few counts support this clonotype. The chain employs TRBV6-2 or TRBV6-3 and TRBJ2-7; D gene uncertain. V was trimmed by 5 bases and J by 5 bases, leaving 7 bases between them. CDR3 size: 11 residues. Germline V lookup: CDR1 MNHEY, CDR2 SVGEGT. The CDR3 sequence is CASSVGNEQYF. The DNA of the CDR3 is TGTGCCAGCAGTGTGGGGAACGAGCAGTACTTC.

This clonotype was recorded many times. V is TRBV7-9 and J is TRBJ1-1, with D maybe TRBD1 (5 bases). This CDR3 has 13 amino acids. V was clipped by 6 bases and J by 5 bases, with 13 bases between them. From germline, CDR1 is SEHNR and CDR2 FQNEAQ (reference sequence). The CDR3 DNA reads as TGTGCCAGCAGAGGGGACCAGGAGACTGAAGCTTTCTTT. Amino acid sequence: CASRGDQETEAFF.

This clonotype was found many times. The CDR3 nucleotides read TGTGCCAGCAGCCCACCACATGGACCGGGACTAGAGCAGTTCTTC. This sequence encodes CASSPPHGPGLEQFF. This rearrangement joins TRBV7-2 to TRBJ2-1; 7 nucleotides match TRBD2. In germline, CDR1 is SGHTA, CDR2 FQGNSA. The CDR3 has 15 residues. V shed 5 bases and J 10 bases; nucleotides not matched to a gene: 14.

This clonotype turned up a few times. The chain carries TRBV12-3 or TRBV12-4 and TRBJ2-4; tentative D call: TRBD1 (5 bases). V was shortened by 5 bases and J by 15 bases, with 17 bases between the two germline ends. This CDR3 spans 12 amino acids. The CDR3 sequence is CASSANRLVSYF. In nucleotides, the CDR3 is TGTGCCAGCAGTGCTAACAGGCTCGTTTCGTACTTC.

The chain recombines TRBV18 with TRBJ2-5; 10 bases are a match to TRBD2. This CDR3 spans 17 amino acids. Germline CDR1 is KGHSH and CDR2 is LQKENI. J lost 5 bases, V lost 3 bases, and 12 bases had no gene match. The CDR3 loop reads CASSPPTLAGEFETQYF. The CDR3 coding sequence is TGTGCCAGCTCACCCCCGACCCTAGCGGGAGAGTTCGAGACCCAGTACTTC.

Concerning this clonotype: A much larger clone differs from this one at a single base, so this may be a read error. The rearrangement joins TRBV5-4 to TRBJ2-5, with D hard to call. V was pared by 4 bases and J by 4 bases, with 17 bases between. Per germline, CDR1 SGHNT and CDR2 YYREEE (reference sequence). The CDR3 runs 15 residues. CDR3 amino acids: CASSQNPEPTETQYF. For the CDR3, the DNA is TGTGCCAGCAGCCAGAACCCGGAACCTACAGAGACCCAGTACTTC.

The chain carries TRBV28 and TRBJ2-3; 11 bases line up with TRBD2. The CDR3 has 18 amino acids. Trimming at V came to 6 bases and at J to 0 bases, leaving 11 bases not matched to a gene. The germline V gene encodes CDR1 MDHEN and CDR2 SYDVKM. CDR3 coding DNA: TGTGCCAGCAGCTGGCCTCCCAGACTAGCGGGGAGCACAGATACGCAGTATTTT. This gives the protein CASSWPPRLAGSTDTQYF.

The chain couples TRBV4-3 to TRBJ2-7, with 12 bases that match TRBD1. Trimming at V came to 1 base and at J to 2 bases, leaving 0 bases not matched to a gene. Germline V gene lookup returns CDR1 LGHNA and CDR2 YSLEER. The length of the CDR3 is 15 residues. CDR3 nucleotide sequence: TGCGCCAGCAGCCAAGGGGACAGGGGGCCCTACGAGCAGTACTTC. This gives the protein CASSQGDRGPYEQYF.

This clonotype appeared many times. The V and J genes are TRBV7-2 and TRBJ1-5; D is unresolved. V lost 9 bases and J 0 bases, leaving 9 bases between the germline ends. This CDR3 is built from 13 residues. Germline loops: CDR1 SGHTA, CDR2 FQGNSA. The CDR3 loop reads CARPADSNQPQHF. CDR3 DNA sequence: TGTGCCAGACCGGCGGATAGCAATCAGCCCCAGCATTTT.

In its sample, this clonotype was seen a few times. This rearrangement joins TRBV6-6 to TRBJ1-4; TRBD1 is a possible D gene (6 bases). This CDR3 comprises 15 residues. The V end lost 5 bases, the J end lost 0 bases, and 10 bases lay between the germline ends. The germline V gene encodes CDR1 MNHNY and CDR2 SVGAGI (reference sequence). CDR3 protein: CASSPGQTTNEKLFF. The CDR3 region has the DNA TGTGCCAGCAGTCCCGGACAGACAACTAATGAAAAACTGTTTTTT.

The sample holds many counts of this clonotype. The chain uses TRBV7-2 and TRBJ2-1; the match to TRBD2 covers 8 bases. Germline V gene data show CDR1 as SGHTA and CDR2 as FQGNSA. The CDR3 contains 17 residues. The ends lost 3 bases at V and 6 bases at J; junction bases unmatched: 13. CDR3 nucleotides: TGTGCCAGCAGCTTCTCTGATGTGCTAGCGGGCTTCAATGAGCAGTTCTTC. Translated: CASSFSDVLAGFNEQFF. The variable domain in full, completed from reference TRBV7-2 and TRBJ2-1, reads GAGVSQSPSNKVTEKGKDVELRCDPISGHTALYWYRQSLGQGLEFLIYFQGNSAPDKSGLPSDRFSAERTGGSVSTLTIQRTQQEDSAVYLCASSFSDVLAGFNEQFFGPGTRLTVL.

The chain's CDR3 is CSVQKVEGYTF. CDR3 nucleotides: TGCAGTGTTCAGAAGGTAGAAGGCTACACCTTC. This rearrangement joins TRBV20-1 to TRBJ1-2, with D unclear. From germline, CDR1 is DFQATT and CDR2 SNEGSKA (reference sequence). V was pared by 7 bases and J by 8 bases, with 14 bases between. This CDR3 region has 11 residues.

This clonotype was counted ten times or more. The V call is TRBV12-3 or TRBV12-4, the J call TRBJ1-1; D is possibly TRBD1 (6 bases). V lost 5 bases and J lost 1, with 20 bases in between. The CDR3 is made up of 17 amino acids. The CDR3 here is CASSSQGPGQWNTEAFF. CDR3 bases: TGTGCCAGCAGTAGTCAGGGTCCGGGACAATGGAACACTGAAGCTTTCTTT.

The chain has TRBV7-9 and TRBJ1-2; unclear D gene. CDR3 length: 14 residues. Trimming stripped 0 bases from V and 4 bases from J, with 9 bases between. CDR1 and CDR2 (germline): SEHNR, FQNEAQ (reference sequence). CDR3 nucleotides: TGTGCCAGCAGCTTAGCAGGCTCAAGCTATGGCTACACCTTC. Translating gives CASSLAGSSYGYTF.

This clonotype was seen ten or more times. This chain uses TRBV7-6 with TRBJ1-1; D call uncertain. The CDR3 sequence is 12 residues long. V was trimmed by 2 bases and J by 6 bases, leaving 7 bases between them. Germline CDR1 reads SGHVS; CDR2 reads FNYEAQ. This CDR3 reads CASSLNSAEAFF. Here the CDR3 DNA reads TGTGCCAGCAGCTTAAATTCCGCTGAAGCTTTCTTT.

This clonotype has at least ten counts. The J gene is TRBJ1-5, the V gene TRBV5-6; D gene ambiguous. The CDR3 covers 14 residues. Trimming pared 3 bases from V and 9 bases from J, leaving 16 bases between. CDR1 and CDR2 (germline): SGHDT, YYEEEE. The CDR3 sequence: CASSYSLDPRPQHF. The CDR3 bases are TGTGCCAGCAGCTATTCTCTAGACCCACGGCCCCAGCATTTT.

This clonotype appeared once. The chain carries TRBV11-2 and TRBJ2-3; 9 nucleotides agree with TRBD2. Germline values: CDR1 SGHAT, CDR2 FQNNGV. The CDR3 loop spans 15 amino acids. V gave up 1 base and J gave up 2 bases; unmatched junction bases: 1. The CDR3 sequence: CASSLGGGATDTQYF. DNA of the CDR3: TGTGCCAGCAGCTTAGGCGGGGGGGCCACAGATACGCAGTATTTT.

This chain links TRBV12-3 or TRBV12-4 with TRBJ1-6, with no clear D. Trimming left V 1 base short and J 9 bases short, with 4 bases between. This CDR3 has 12 residues. The DNA for the CDR3 is TGTGCCAGCAGTTTAGGGACTTCACCCCTCCACTTT. Its translation is CASSLGTSPLHF.

The J gene is TRBJ2-7, the V gene TRBV5-1; 8 bases are shared with TRBD2. J gave up 3 bases and V 3 bases, and 11 bases lay outside the gene matches. The germline CDR1 and CDR2 sequences are SGHRS and YFSETQ. The CDR3 sequence is 16 residues long. The CDR3 nucleotides are TGCGCCAGCAGCTCCTCCGGGACTAGGATTCGCTACGAGCAGTACTTC. Encoded protein: CASSSSGTRIRYEQYF.

The chain uses TRBV4-3 and TRBJ2-1; possible D gene TRBD1, 6 bases. Germline CDR1 and CDR2: LGHNA and YSLEER. V lost 3 bases, J lost 7 bases, and 16 bases lay in between. The CDR3 consists of 15 residues. CDR3 sequence reads: CASSQGQGWRNEQFF. The CDR3 nucleotides read TGCGCCAGCAGCCAGGGCCAGGGGTGGAGGAATGAGCAGTTCTTC.

This clonotype was picked up many times. The chain couples TRBV12-5 to TRBJ1-5; D gene ambiguous. The CDR3 contains 13 residues. Germline-derived CDR1 and CDR2 are LGHNT and FRNRAP. V lost 2 bases to trimming and J lost 4 bases, with 6 bases between them. The CDR3 DNA sequence: TGTGCTAGTGGTTTGACCGAAAATCAGCCCCAGCATTTT. As protein: CASGLTENQPQHF.

This clonotype was counted at least ten times. The rearrangement uses TRBV7-2 and TRBJ2-7; D is undetermined. Germline CDR1 and CDR2: SGHTA and FQGNSA. The V gene lost 4 bases and the J gene lost 1 base, with 17 bases spanning the gap. The CDR3 length is 16 residues. The CDR3 DNA reads as TGTGCCAGCAGCTCCAACGCAGGTCCCTTATCCTACGAGCAGTACTTC. As protein: CASSSNAGPLSYEQYF.

V and J are TRBV7-9 and TRBJ2-7, with 15 bases fitting TRBD2. CDR1 and CDR2 from the germline V gene are SEHNR and FQNEAQ (reference sequence). This CDR3 is 15 amino acids long. V shed 4 bases and J 6 bases; nucleotides not matched to a gene: 4. The CDR3 DNA is TGTGCCAGCAGCTGGACTAGCGGGGGGGTTCCCGAGCAGTACTTC. It yields the protein CASSWTSGGVPEQYF. The full variable domain, completed using reference TRBV7-9 and TRBJ2-7, is DTGVSQNPRHKITKRGQNVTFRCDPISEHNRLYWYRQTLGQGPEFLTYFQNEAQLEKSRLLSDRFSAERPKGSFSTLEIQRTEQGDSAMYLCASSWTSGGVPEQYFGPGTRLTVT.

Comments on this clonotype: This may arise from a read error, as a much more abundant clone is one base away. The rearrangement joins TRBV10-3 to TRBJ1-1, with D unresolved. Germline CDR1 and CDR2: ENHRY and SYGVKD. The CDR3 has 15 amino acids. DNA for the CDR3: TGTGCCATCAATGAGTCGGAACAGCTGAACACTGAAGCTTTCTTT. It encodes CAINESEQLNTEAFF.

V gene TRBV4-3 combines with J gene TRBJ1-4; no clear D. Germline V gene sequence: CDR1 LGHNA, CDR2 YSLEER. The length of the CDR3 is 15 residues. Trimming took off 1 base at V and 8 bases at J, with 14 bases between the two ends. The CDR3 protein is CASSQGRENGEKLFF. The CDR3 DNA reads TGCGCCAGCAGCCAAGGTCGGGAAAACGGCGAAAAACTGTTTTTT.